This record covers a single TCR beta chain. Sequencing sought depths of 1 in 200,000 to 1 in 1 million T cells. Clones were read by immunoSEQ multiplex PCR, and TCRdb kept only the in-frame ones, dropping some. The repertoire holds some 300,000 clones, with about 80% as singletons. The source of the sample is a study of cytotoxic CD8 clonotypes in ibrutinib-treated CLL. With 5 bases clipped from V and 3 bases from J, the junction kept 1 base outside the gene matches. CDR1 and CDR2 from the germline V gene are LNHDA and SQIVND (reference sequence). CDR3 length: 14 residues. V gene TRBV19 combines with J gene TRBJ2-3, with TRBD1 matching over 11 bases. This specimen was PBMCs, taken before ibrutinib treatment. This TCR derives from a human donor with chronic lymphocytic leukemia. Written as DNA, the CDR3 is TGTGCCAGTAGTGGGGACAGGGGGACAGATACGCAGTATTTT. Its translation is CASSGDRGTDTQYF.